This T cell receptor (beta chain) was found in a study of regulatory T cells in long-lasting Graves disease. Study-wide results and limits: Persistent disease exhibited a predilection for TRBV28, TRBJ1-2 and TRBJ2-5. Thyroid tissue went unstudied; only peripheral blood was examined.

Stated time point: newly diagnosed GD, antithyroid drugs for less than 3 months. Isolated PBMC RNA provided the starting material for the TCR library. An endocrinology department in Xi'an, China, recruited the patients. CDR3-region Arm-PCR and iRepertoire HTBI primers produced the TCR beta libraries. In the authors' workflow: Looking across samples, the authors found some 60 TRBV and approximately 14 TRBJ segments. MiXCR, applied by TCRdb to the multiplex PCR reads, yields one record per CDR3 protein. The V and J calls reflect TCRdb's pipeline rather than the authors' work. This sample has a few hundred thousand distinct CDR3 sequences, with over 20% found just once. This CDR3 comprises 15 residues. The trim removed 3 bases at V and 6 bases at J, leaving 5 bases unmatched. CDR1 and CDR2 (germline): SEHNR, FQNEAQ (reference sequence). A word on this clonotype: What it recognizes is unknown.

The sequences come from peripheral blood mononuclear cells (PBMCs), collected at new diagnosis, from a patient treated with antithyroid drugs. This sequence originates from a female donor with Graves disease. The rearrangement uses TRBV7-9 and TRBJ1-2; 12 nucleotides line up with TRBD1. CDR3 loop: CASSFRDRGPNGYTF. The CDR3 coding sequence is TGTGCCAGCAGCTTCCGGGACAGGGGGCCGAATGGCTACACCTTC.